One and the same sample provided the 26 T cell receptor beta chains below, sequenced in a study of T cell repertoires in MIS-A myocarditis. Repertoires were generated with immunoSEQ multiplex PCR, while TCRdb's copy carries only in-frame clones and drops some. The sample lists about 9,200 clones, around nine tenths occurring once. The sequenced sample consisted of thoracic lymph node tissue obtained at autopsy. The receptors were sampled from a man younger than 35 with fulminant myocarditis from multisystem inflammatory syndrome in adults (MIS-A) after COVID-19.

This clone was seen only once. This chain links TRBV6-2 or TRBV6-3 with TRBJ1-1; 8 positions match TRBD1. CDR1 is MNHEY, CDR2 SVGEGT, per germline. V shed 10 bases and J 7 bases; nucleotides not matched to a gene: 11. The CDR3 extends over 13 amino acids. CDR3 amino acids: CANSLGTGGEAFF. The DNA of the CDR3 is TGTGCCAACAGCCTAGGCACAGGGGGTGAAGCTTTCTTT.

The gene calls are TRBV10-3 and TRBJ2-2; D gene unclear. V lost 5 bases to trimming and J lost 5 bases, with 12 bases between them. Per germline, CDR1 ENHRY and CDR2 SYGVKD. This CDR3 contains 14 residues. CDR3 protein: CAISTVGMTGELFF. The CDR3 nucleotides read TGTGCCATCAGTACAGTGGGGATGACCGGGGAGCTGTTTTTT.

The rearrangement uses TRBV28 and TRBJ1-4; D is perhaps TRBD1 (5 bases). CDR3 length: 16 amino acids. The V and J ends lost 10 bases and 2 bases respectively, with 20 bases between them. From germline, CDR1 is MDHEN and CDR2 SYDVKM. The CDR3 sequence: CATREHGGGTNEKLFF. The CDR3, as DNA: TGTGCCACGCGGGAACACGGGGGGGGTACTAATGAAAAACTGTTTTTT.

The V call is TRBV5-6, the J call TRBJ2-7; D unresolved. This CDR3 is built from 17 residues. Germline V gene sequence: CDR1 SGHDT, CDR2 YYEEEE. V lost 4 bases, J lost 2 bases, and 22 bases lay in between. CDR3 region: CASSLPPSTARAYEQYF. The CDR3 DNA reads TGTGCCAGCAGCCTACCTCCCTCGACGGCAAGAGCCTACGAGCAGTACTTC.

The V and J genes are TRBV6-2 or TRBV6-3 and TRBJ2-3; 9 bases align to TRBD1. Germline-derived CDR1 and CDR2 are MNHEY and SVGEGT. V gave up 4 bases and J gave up 1 base; unmatched junction bases: 12. The CDR3 sequence is 18 residues long. CDR3 DNA: TGTGCCAGCAGTTTCAAAAGGACAGGGGAATATGGCACAGATACGCAGTATTTT. As protein: CASSFKRTGEYGTDTQYF.

The V and J genes are TRBV6-4 and TRBJ2-3; no clear D. This CDR3 has 14 amino acids. V lost 3 bases, J lost 0 bases, and 7 bases lay in between. Germline V lookup: CDR1 MRHNA, CDR2 SNTAGT. CDR3 nucleotides: TGTGCCAGCAGTGAGGACGGGAGCACAGATACGCAGTATTTT. Translated, it gives CASSEDGSTDTQYF.

The chain is built from TRBV5-1 and TRBJ2-6; 7 bases align to TRBD2. The V gene end was trimmed by 8 bases and the J gene end by 3 bases; junction bases not matched to a gene: 11. The CDR3 length is 16 residues. Germline V CDR1 and CDR2: SGHRS, YFSETQ. The CDR3 is CASQYSGGSGANVLTF. The CDR3, as DNA: TGCGCCAGTCAATATTCCGGGGGGAGTGGGGCCAACGTCCTGACTTTC. The full variable domain, completed using reference TRBV5-1 and TRBJ2-6, is KAGVTQTPRYLIKTRGQQVTLSCSPISGHRSVSWYQQTPGQGLQFLFEYFSETQRNKGNFPGRFSGRQFSNSRSEMNVSTLELGDSALYLCASQYSGGSGANVLTFGAGSRLTVL.

The CDR3 nucleotides read TGTGCCAGCAGCCCGTTACAGGGGCCCTCGAACCACGAGCAGTACTTC. Its protein is CASSPLQGPSNHEQYF. The genes are TRBV14 and TRBJ2-7, with 7 bases lining up with TRBD1. The V gene's germline CDR1 is SGHDN and CDR2 FVKESK. The trim removed 4 bases at V and 5 bases at J, leaving 14 bases unmatched. The CDR3 extends over 16 amino acids.

This chain uses TRBV5-5 with TRBJ2-7; no definite D call. Germline lookup yields CDR1 SGHKS and CDR2 YYEKEE (reference sequence). V lost 0 bases and J 6 bases, leaving 7 bases between the germline ends. This CDR3 region has 12 residues. The CDR3: CASSLGTFEQYF. In DNA, the CDR3 is TGTGCCAGCAGCTTGGGTACGTTCGAGCAGTACTTC.

Comment on this clone: At the DNA level, this CDR3 is encoded by other sequences in the same sample as well. The chain uses TRBV6-5 and TRBJ1-1, with D maybe TRBD1 (6 bases). CDR3 length: 13 amino acids. Trimming removed 6 bases at V and 5 bases at J, with 13 bases between. The germline V gene encodes CDR1 MNHEY and CDR2 SVGAGI. Written as DNA, the CDR3 is TGTGCCAGCAGGGTCCAGGGGAAAACTGAAGCTTTCTTT. This gives the protein CASRVQGKTEAFF.

V and J are TRBV27 and TRBJ1-2; TRBD1 agrees at 9 bases. V was pared by 3 bases and J by 6 bases, with 2 bases of the junction left unmatched. Germline V gene lookup returns CDR1 MNHEY and CDR2 SMNVEV (reference sequence). The CDR3 runs to 13 residues. The CDR3, as DNA: TGTGCCAGCAGTTTGGGACAGGGAAATGGCTACACCTTC. This encodes CASSLGQGNGYTF.

This chain connects TRBV29-1 to TRBJ2-1; 9 bases are a match to TRBD2. Germline V gene sequence: CDR1 SQVTM, CDR2 ANQGSEA. The CDR3 runs 13 residues. Trimming removed 6 bases from V and 7 bases from J; junction bases left unmatched: 7. The CDR3: CSVRTSARNEQFF. DNA for the CDR3: TGCAGCGTGCGGACTAGCGCAAGGAATGAGCAGTTCTTC.

The chain has TRBV9 and TRBJ1-1; possible D gene TRBD1, 5 bases. Germline CDR1 is SGDLS and CDR2 is YYNGEE. The CDR3 covers 15 residues. V was shortened by 1 base and J by 0 bases, with 10 bases between the two germline ends. CDR3 loop: CASSVRGLLNTEAFF. The CDR3 nucleotides are TGTGCCAGCAGCGTAAGGGGACTCTTGAACACTGAAGCTTTCTTT.

The chain employs TRBV6-5 and TRBJ1-2; the D gene is possibly TRBD1 (5 bases). The CDR3 extends over 11 amino acids. Trimming left V 4 bases short and J 7 bases short, with 7 bases between. Germline CDR1 MNHEY, CDR2 SVGAGI. The CDR3, as DNA: TGTGCCAGCAGTTTTAGGGGTGGCTACACCTTC. Amino acids: CASSFRGGYTF.

The rearrangement links TRBV24-1 to TRBJ2-2, with 7 nucleotides matching TRBD1. The CDR3 runs to 14 residues. The V and J ends lost 9 bases and 4 bases, in that order; junction bases with no gene match: 7. CDR1 and CDR2 (germline): KGHDR, SFDVKD. The CDR3 bases are TGTGCCACCGACAGTAGGACAGGCACCGGGGAGCTGTTTTTT. Translated: CATDSRTGTGELFF.

The chain joins TRBV10-1 to TRBJ1-1; D not certain. The germline V and J ends were trimmed by 10 bases and 0 bases, with 12 bases remaining between them. The CDR3 sequence is 13 residues long. CDR1 and CDR2 (germline): WNHNN, SYGVQD (reference sequence). Here the CDR3 DNA reads TGCGCCACGAGGCGCGGGCTGAACACTGAAGCTTTCTTT. It encodes CATRRGLNTEAFF.

The chain links TRBV18 to TRBJ2-2; D gene ambiguous. Trimming stripped 5 bases from V and 11 bases from J, with 9 bases between. CDR1 and CDR2 from the germline V gene are KGHSH and LQKENI. This CDR3 is 11 amino acids long. DNA of the CDR3: TGTGCCAGCTCAATATCGGCCGAGCTGTTTTTT. Protein: CASSISAELFF.

This clone came up once. The V and J genes are TRBV29-1 and TRBJ2-7, with D possibly being TRBD1 (6 bases). V lost 6 bases and J lost 2, with 20 bases in between. The CDR3 loop spans 15 amino acids. The germline V gene encodes CDR1 SQVTM and CDR2 ANQGSEA. The CDR3 region is CSVGSGQIAAYEQYF. CDR3 in DNA: TGCAGCGTGGGGTCGGGACAAATTGCAGCCTACGAGCAGTACTTC.

The chain uses TRBV11-2 and TRBJ1-1; weak D call: TRBD1 (5 bases). The CDR3 loop spans 14 amino acids. V lost 6 bases and J 4 bases, leaving 15 bases between the germline ends. Germline-derived CDR1 and CDR2 are SGHAT and FQNNGV. The DNA of the CDR3 is TGTGCCAGCAGTCTAGGTGGGGGGACCACTGAAGCTTTCTTT. Protein sequence: CASSLGGGTTEAFF.

The V call is TRBV30, the J call TRBJ2-3; possible D gene TRBD1, 5 bases. This CDR3 region has 14 residues. V lost 1 base and J 0 bases, leaving 8 bases between the germline ends. Per germline, CDR1 GTSNPN and CDR2 SVGIG (reference sequence). The chain's CDR3 is CAWSAKGSTDTQYF. CDR3 DNA: TGTGCCTGGAGTGCTAAGGGGAGCACAGATACGCAGTATTTT.

The chain links TRBV29-1 to TRBJ2-1; D could derive from TRBD1 or TRBD2 (7 bases each). Germline loops: CDR1 SQVTM, CDR2 ANQGSEA. With 4 bases removed from V and 1 base from J, the gap between germline ends came to 17 bases. The CDR3 contains 16 residues. The DNA of the CDR3 is TGCAGCGTTGTACTCACAGGGGAGGGGTCCTACAATGAGCAGTTCTTC. It yields the protein CSVVLTGEGSYNEQFF.

The rearrangement joins TRBV4-2 to TRBJ1-5, with D possibly matching TRBD1 (5 bases). This CDR3 spans 16 amino acids. The germline V gene encodes CDR1 LGHNA and CDR2 YNFKEQ. V was cut by 0 bases and J by 2 bases, with 11 bases left in between. The DNA of the CDR3 is TGTGCCAGCAGCCAAGATCAGTGGGACGGCAATCAGCCCCAGCATTTT. Its translation is CASSQDQWDGNQPQHF.

This chain's CDR3 is CASSIREGVGHEKLFF. DNA of the CDR3: TGTGCCAGCAGCATCAGGGAAGGGGTAGGTCATGAAAAACTGTTTTTT. The chain uses TRBV25-1 and TRBJ1-4; tentative D call: TRBD1 (5 bases). The germline CDR1 and CDR2 sequences are MGHDK and SYGVNS. CDR3 size: 16 residues. Trimming shortened V by 6 bases and J by 6 bases, and 20 bases separated the two germline ends.

There are a few counts of this clone. V gene TRBV3-1 (or the pseudogene TRBV3-2) combines with J gene TRBJ1-2, with D hard to call. V shed 0 bases and J shed 2 bases, with 13 bases lying between them. This CDR3 has 16 amino acids. CDR1 and CDR2 from the germline V gene are LGHDT and YNNKEL (reference sequence). CDR3 in amino acids: CASSQDLRGKNYGYTF. CDR3 DNA: TGTGCCAGCAGCCAAGATCTGAGAGGGAAGAACTATGGCTACACCTTC.

J is TRBJ1-2 and V is TRBV28; D is ambiguous. The germline gives CDR1 MDHEN, CDR2 SYDVKM. V dropped 5 bases and J dropped 7 bases, with 14 bases sitting between them. CDR3 length equals 13 residues. CDR3 bases: TGTGCCAGCAGTCCTAGCGATCGTAGTGGCTACACCTTC. Translating gives CASSPSDRSGYTF.

This chain links TRBV5-4 with TRBJ1-2; D unresolved. This CDR3 region has 12 residues. Trimming pared 3 bases from V and 8 bases from J, leaving 11 bases between. Germline V CDR1 and CDR2: SGHNT, YYREEE (reference sequence). CDR3 loop: CASSSGGQGYTF. The CDR3 region has the DNA TGTGCCAGCAGCTCGGGCGGGCAGGGCTACACCTTC.